This record covers a single T cell receptor beta chain. This could be a read error, since a much larger clone is one nucleotide away. This entry is derived from a study of glioma-infiltrating T cells. Germline values: CDR1 DFQATT, CDR2 SNEGSKA (reference sequence). Losses at the gene ends were 2 bases for V and 3 bases for J; bases not matched to a gene: 3. This CDR3 comprises 13 residues. Using RNA template, CDR3s of TCR alpha and beta were amplified with iRepertoire arm-PCR. One entry per CDR3 protein, called by TCRdb with MiXCR from the multiplex PCR reads. The table includes a few hundred thousand distinct CDR3 sequences, about two fifths detected once.

The sample consisted of glioma tissue, nonneoplastic brain tissue, or PBMCs (not recorded which). The chain uses TRBV20-1 and TRBJ1-2; 7 bases are a match to TRBD1. The clonotype comes from a human donor with low-grade glioma or glioblastoma, undergoing nonglioma brain surgery, or in good health (not recorded which). The CDR3 is CSARKQGYYGYTF. CDR3 sequence (DNA): TGCAGTGCTAGAAAACAGGGGTACTATGGCTACACCTTC.